The 13 T cell receptor beta chains presented below share a single source sample, sequenced in a study of beta chain features in type 1 diabetes. Expressed TCRB transcripts were sequenced after all isolated RNA was converted to cDNA. The table came from immunoSEQ multiplex PCR; TCRdb's copy has only in-frame clones and leaves some out. The profile covers around 40,000 clones, with around 50% appearing a single time and 2% to 2.5% taken by the ten largest. Sequenced input: Tregs from blood. All receptors derive from a woman under 30 in good health.

The V gene is TRBV19, the J gene TRBJ2-1; 7 positions agree with TRBD2. The CDR3 totals 14 residues. V shed 3 bases and J 7 bases; nucleotides not matched to a gene: 6. CDR1 is LNHDA, CDR2 SQIVND, per germline (reference sequence). The CDR3 loop is CASSMGRERNEQFF. The CDR3 region has the DNA TGTGCCAGTAGTATGGGGCGGGAGAGGAATGAGCAGTTCTTC.

This clone was counted a few times. The DNA of the CDR3 is TGTGCCAGCAGCTTAGTTCGCGCGGGAGGATCGGATACGCAGTATTTT. Its protein is CASSLVRAGGSDTQYF. The rearrangement joins TRBV7-2 to TRBJ2-3; TRBD2 aligns across 8 bases. The CDR3 runs to 16 residues. Trimming removed 1 base from V and 6 bases from J; junction bases left unmatched: 9. The germline V gene encodes CDR1 SGHTA and CDR2 FQGNSA.

This clone was seen just once. CDR3 DNA: TGCGCCAGCAGCGGAGGATCAGGGGGTTTTAAACCCTACGAGCAGTACTTC. Translated, it gives CASSGGSGGFKPYEQYF. This chain links TRBV5-1 with TRBJ2-5, with TRBD1 identical over 7 bases. The J call could be wrong; TRBJ2-7 is a better fit for the DNA end. The germline gives CDR1 SGHRS, CDR2 YFSETQ. CDR3 length equals 17 residues.

This rearrangement joins TRBV11-3 to TRBJ2-2; TRBD1 matches 7 bases. CDR3 size: 17 residues. Germline assignment: CDR1 SGHNT and CDR2 YENEEA. Trimming took 3 bases from V and 5 from J; bases not matched to a gene: 12. The CDR3 DNA reads TGTGCCAGCAGCTTTACCTGGGGGACAGAGGAGACCGGGGAGCTGTTTTTT. As protein: CASSFTWGTEETGELFF.

This clone was seen more than once but under ten times. V gene TRBV11-2 combines with J gene TRBJ2-5; maybe TRBD2 (6 bases). This CDR3 is built from 13 residues. The V end lost 5 bases, the J end lost 3 bases, and 10 bases lay between the germline ends. CDR1 SGHAT and CDR2 FQNNGV come from the germline V gene. The CDR3 DNA is TGTGCCAGCAGCCACGGGACTGAAGAGACCCAGTACTTC. Residues: CASSHGTEETQYF.

The chain joins TRBV7-9 to TRBJ2-6, with D unclear. V was cut by 1 base and J by 4 bases, with 5 bases left in between. The germline gives CDR1 SEHNR, CDR2 FQNEAQ (reference sequence). The CDR3 has 14 residues. The CDR3 here is CASSLVTGANVLTF. The CDR3 DNA reads as TGTGCCAGCAGCTTAGTGACAGGGGCCAACGTCCTGACTTTC.

This clone has a single count. The chain couples TRBV5-1 to TRBJ2-1; D gene ambiguous. The CDR3 covers 14 residues. Germline loops: CDR1 SGHRS, CDR2 YFSETQ. V was trimmed by 0 bases and J by 1 base, leaving 5 bases between them. For the CDR3, the DNA is TGCGCCAGCAGCTTGGTCGCGTCCTACAATGAGCAGTTCTTC. It encodes CASSLVASYNEQFF.

The chain carries TRBV11-2 and TRBJ2-3; D is uncertain. V lost 5 bases and J 2 bases, leaving 8 bases between the germline ends. Looked up from germline, CDR1 is SGHAT and CDR2 is FQNNGV. The CDR3 covers 13 residues. This CDR3 is CASSGVFTDTQYF. As DNA, the CDR3 is TGTGCCAGCAGCGGAGTTTTCACAGATACGCAGTATTTT.

The CDR3 DNA follows: TGCGCCAGCAGCTTACTAGCGAGCGATGAGCAGTTCTTC. Amino acids: CASSLLASDEQFF. The genes are TRBV5-1 and TRBJ2-1; 7 nucleotides match TRBD2. The CDR3 runs 13 residues. J lost 8 bases, V lost 2 bases, and 4 bases had no gene match. CDR1 is SGHRS and CDR2 is YFSETQ in the germline V gene.

This chain connects TRBV5-6 to TRBJ2-3, with TRBD2 matching 7 bases. The CDR3 extends over 15 amino acids. Germline lookup yields CDR1 SGHDT and CDR2 YYEEEE. Trimming took 4 bases from V and 7 from J; bases not matched to a gene: 12. CDR3 residues: CASSRLAGDKNTQYF. In nucleotides, the CDR3 is TGTGCCAGCAGCCGACTGGCGGGAGATAAAAATACGCAGTATTTT.

The table lists this clone with a count of one. The chain couples TRBV9 to TRBJ2-4; 10 nucleotides match TRBD1. The CDR3 has 16 residues. Germline CDR1 is SGDLS and CDR2 is YYNGEE. The ends lost 3 bases at V and 13 bases at J; junction bases unmatched: 16. The CDR3 loop is CASSGTTGGVQLRQYF. The CDR3 DNA follows: TGTGCCAGCAGCGGGACGACAGGGGGCGTACAGCTCAGACAGTACTTC.

The chain joins TRBV28 to TRBJ2-1; 10 positions match TRBD2. This CDR3 has 17 amino acids. The trim removed 5 bases at V and 10 bases at J, leaving 17 bases unmatched. Germline loops: CDR1 MDHEN, CDR2 SYDVKM. CDR3 in amino acids: CASSPYLGLAGVVEQFF. Here the CDR3 DNA reads TGTGCCAGCAGTCCCTACCTCGGGCTAGCGGGAGTCGTCGAGCAGTTCTTC.

The chain uses TRBV6-6 and TRBJ1-2, with D maybe TRBD1 (6 bases). V shed 5 bases and J shed 6 bases, with 19 bases lying between them. CDR1 and CDR2 from the germline V gene are MNHNY and SVGAGI (reference sequence). The length of the CDR3 is 15 residues. The CDR3 bases are TGTGCCAGCAGTCCGGGACAAGGTCGGTTAAATGGCTACACCTTC. Encoded protein: CASSPGQGRLNGYTF.